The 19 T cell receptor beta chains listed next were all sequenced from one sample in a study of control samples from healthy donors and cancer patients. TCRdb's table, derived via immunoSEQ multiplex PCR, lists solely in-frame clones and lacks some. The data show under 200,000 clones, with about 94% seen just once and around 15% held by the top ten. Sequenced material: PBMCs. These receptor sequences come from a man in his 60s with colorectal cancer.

The CDR3 protein is CASDRTVGRGTEAFF. CDR3 nucleotides: TGTGCCAGTGACCGTACCGTCGGGCGCGGCACTGAAGCTTTCTTT. The chain carries TRBV19 and TRBJ1-1; D is unclear. CDR3 size: 15 residues. Per germline, CDR1 LNHDA and CDR2 SQIVND (reference sequence). Trimming cost V 8 bases and J 4 bases, with 20 bases left between them.

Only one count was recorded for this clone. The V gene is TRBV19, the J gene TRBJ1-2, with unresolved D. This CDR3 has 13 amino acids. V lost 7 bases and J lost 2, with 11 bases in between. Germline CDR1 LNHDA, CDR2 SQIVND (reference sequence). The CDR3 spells CASKGQANYGYTF. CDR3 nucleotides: TGTGCCAGTAAAGGGCAAGCCAACTATGGCTACACCTTC.

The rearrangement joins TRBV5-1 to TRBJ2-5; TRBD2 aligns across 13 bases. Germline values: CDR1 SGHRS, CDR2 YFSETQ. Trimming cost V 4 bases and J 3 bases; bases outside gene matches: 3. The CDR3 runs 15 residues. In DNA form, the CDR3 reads TGCGCCAGCAGCCGACTAGCGGGGGGAAAAGAGACCCAGTACTTC. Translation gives CASSRLAGGKETQYF.

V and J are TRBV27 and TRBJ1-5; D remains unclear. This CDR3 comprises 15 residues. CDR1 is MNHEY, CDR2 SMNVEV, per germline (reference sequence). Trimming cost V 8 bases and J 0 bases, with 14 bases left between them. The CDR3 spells CASGPMGSSNQPQHF. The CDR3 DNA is TGTGCCAGCGGCCCAATGGGGTCTAGCAATCAGCCCCAGCATTTT.

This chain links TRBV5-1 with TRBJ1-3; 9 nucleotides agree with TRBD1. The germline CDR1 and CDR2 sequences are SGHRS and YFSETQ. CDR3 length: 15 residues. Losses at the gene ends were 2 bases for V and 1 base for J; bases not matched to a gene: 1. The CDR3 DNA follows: TGCGCCAGCAGCTTACAGGGGGCTTCTGGAAACACCATATATTTT. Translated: CASSLQGASGNTIYF.

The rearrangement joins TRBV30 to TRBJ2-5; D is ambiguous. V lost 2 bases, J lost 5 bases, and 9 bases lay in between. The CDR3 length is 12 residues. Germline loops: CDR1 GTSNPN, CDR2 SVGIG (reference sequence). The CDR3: CAWSMVSETQYF. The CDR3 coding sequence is TGTGCCTGGAGTATGGTTTCGGAGACCCAGTACTTC.

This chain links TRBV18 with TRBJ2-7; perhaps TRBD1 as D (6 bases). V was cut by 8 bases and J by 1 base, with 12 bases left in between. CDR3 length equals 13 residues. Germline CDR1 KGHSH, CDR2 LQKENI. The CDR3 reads CASTRTGSYEQYF. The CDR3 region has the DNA TGTGCCAGCACACGAACAGGGTCCTACGAGCAGTACTTC.

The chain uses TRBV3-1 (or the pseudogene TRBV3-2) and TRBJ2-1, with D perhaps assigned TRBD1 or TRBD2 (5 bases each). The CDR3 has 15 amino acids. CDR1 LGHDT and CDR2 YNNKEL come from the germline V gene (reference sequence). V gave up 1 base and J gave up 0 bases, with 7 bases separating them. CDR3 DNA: TGTGCCAGCAGCCAAGGGGGGTCCTCCTACAATGAGCAGTTCTTC. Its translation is CASSQGGSSYNEQFF.

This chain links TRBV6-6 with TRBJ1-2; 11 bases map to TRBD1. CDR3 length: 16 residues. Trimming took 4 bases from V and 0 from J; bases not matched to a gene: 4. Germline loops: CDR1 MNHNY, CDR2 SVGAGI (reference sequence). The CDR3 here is CASSSGQGGANYGYTF. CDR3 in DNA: TGTGCCAGCAGTTCGGGACAGGGGGGAGCTAACTATGGCTACACCTTC.

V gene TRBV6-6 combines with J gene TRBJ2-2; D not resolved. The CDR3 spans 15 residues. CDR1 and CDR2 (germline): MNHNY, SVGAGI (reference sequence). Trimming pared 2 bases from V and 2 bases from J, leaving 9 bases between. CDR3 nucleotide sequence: TGTGCCAGCAGTTACGCGACGGAAAACACCGGGGAGCTGTTTTTT. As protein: CASSYATENTGELFF.

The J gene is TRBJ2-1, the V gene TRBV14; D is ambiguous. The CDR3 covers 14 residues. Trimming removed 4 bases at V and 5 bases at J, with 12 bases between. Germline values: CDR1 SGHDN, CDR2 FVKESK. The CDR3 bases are TGTGCCAGCAGCCCACACGCCTTCAACAATGAGCAGTTCTTC. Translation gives CASSPHAFNNEQFF.

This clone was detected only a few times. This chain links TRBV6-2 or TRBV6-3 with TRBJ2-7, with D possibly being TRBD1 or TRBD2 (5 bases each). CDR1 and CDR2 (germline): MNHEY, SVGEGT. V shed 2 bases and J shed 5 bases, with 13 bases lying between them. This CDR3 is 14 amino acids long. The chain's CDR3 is CASSYLAGRDEQYF. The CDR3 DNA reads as TGTGCCAGCAGTTACCTGGCAGGGCGGGACGAGCAGTACTTC.

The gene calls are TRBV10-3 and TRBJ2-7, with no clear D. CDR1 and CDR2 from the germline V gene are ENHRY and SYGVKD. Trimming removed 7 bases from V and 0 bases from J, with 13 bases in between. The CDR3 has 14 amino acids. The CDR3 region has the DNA TGTGCCATCACCGTCCGGTTAAGCTCCTACGAGCAGTACTTC. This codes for CAITVRLSSYEQYF.

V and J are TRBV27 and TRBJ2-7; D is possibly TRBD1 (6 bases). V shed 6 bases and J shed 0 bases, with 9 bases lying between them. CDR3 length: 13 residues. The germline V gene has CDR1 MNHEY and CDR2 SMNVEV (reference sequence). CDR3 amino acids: CASRDSISYEQYF. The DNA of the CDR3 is TGTGCCAGCAGGGACAGCATCTCCTACGAGCAGTACTTC.

CDR3 DNA sequence: TGTGCCACCAGCAGGTGGGCAGGTGGTAGGTCAGAGACCCAGTACTTC. It is translated as CATSRWAGGRSETQYF. This chain connects TRBV15 to TRBJ2-5; D remains unclear. Trimming removed 3 bases from V and 4 bases from J, with 18 bases in between. Germline assignment: CDR1 LNHNV and CDR2 YYDKDF (reference sequence). The CDR3 has 16 amino acids.

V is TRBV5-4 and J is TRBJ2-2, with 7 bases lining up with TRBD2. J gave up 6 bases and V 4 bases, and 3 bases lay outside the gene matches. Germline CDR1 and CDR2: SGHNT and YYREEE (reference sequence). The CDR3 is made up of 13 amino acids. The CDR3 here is CASSASGPGELFF. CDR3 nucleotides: TGTGCCAGCAGCGCTAGCGGTCCCGGGGAGCTGTTTTTT.

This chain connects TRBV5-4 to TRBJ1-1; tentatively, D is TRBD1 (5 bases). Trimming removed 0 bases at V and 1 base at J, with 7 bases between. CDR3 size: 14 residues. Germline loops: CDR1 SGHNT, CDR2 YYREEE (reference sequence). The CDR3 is CASSLDTGNTEAFF. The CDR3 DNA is TGTGCCAGCAGCTTGGATACAGGGAACACTGAAGCTTTCTTT.

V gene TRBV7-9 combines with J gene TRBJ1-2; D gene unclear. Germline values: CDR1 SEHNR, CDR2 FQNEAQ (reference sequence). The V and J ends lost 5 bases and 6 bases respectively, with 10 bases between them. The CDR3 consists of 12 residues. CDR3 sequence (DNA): TGTGCCAGCAGCGCCTTGACCGATGGCTACACCTTC. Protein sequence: CASSALTDGYTF.

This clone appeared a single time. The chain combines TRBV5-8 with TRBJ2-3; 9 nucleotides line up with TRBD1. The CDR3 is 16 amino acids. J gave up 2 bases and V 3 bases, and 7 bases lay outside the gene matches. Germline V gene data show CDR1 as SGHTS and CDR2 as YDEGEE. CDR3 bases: TGTGCCAGCAGCTCCGGACAGGGGTTCATCACAGATACGCAGTATTTT. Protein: CASSSGQGFITDTQYF.